This TCR beta chain was identified in a study of shared clonotypes between healthy human individuals. Study-wide points: Larger richness was generally estimated for naive than memory subsets. Sorted-subset sequencing, rarefaction showed, was incomplete despite large depth.

Germline CDR1 and CDR2: MNHNY and SVGAGI (reference sequence). The CDR3 extends over 14 amino acids. V was pared by 0 bases and J by 0 bases, with 4 bases between. This clone appeared once. Its target is unknown. Measured with immunoSEQ multiplex PCR; TCRdb has only the in-frame clones, and not every one. The sample includes some 2.4 million clones, roughly 93% seen only once; the top ten take approximately 0.36%. This sequence originates from a man between 18 and 29 years old in good health. Some clones in this sample may be carry-over from other donors' samples. The genes are TRBV6-6 and TRBJ2-3; D not certain. Sequencing was performed on naive CD4+ T cells from PBMCs. Subset: CD45RA+ positively selected. This chain's CDR3 is CASSYSISTDTQYF. As DNA, the CDR3 is TGTGCCAGCAGTTACTCGATAAGCACAGATACGCAGTATTTT.